One sample yielded the 24 T cell receptor beta chains listed below, sequenced in a study of cytomegalovirus exposure and HLA in healthy donors. With 60 Vbeta and 13 Jbeta primers, the PCR was carried out. Repertoires were generated with immunoSEQ multiplex PCR, while TCRdb's copy carries only in-frame clones and drops some. The sample contains 130,000 to 150,000 clones, 73% of which appear only once. Sequenced sample: PBMCs. These receptors came from a human donor in good health.

The table lists this clone with a few counts. The gene calls are TRBV5-6 and TRBJ2-1, with a tentative D call TRBD2 (6 bases). Trimming removed 4 bases at V and 9 bases at J, with 17 bases between. Germline CDR1 is SGHDT and CDR2 is YYEEEE. The CDR3 has 14 amino acids. The CDR3 spells CASSTGLLGSEQFF. In nucleotides, the CDR3 is TGTGCCAGCAGCACGGGACTCCTAGGGAGTGAGCAGTTCTTC. Looking up the rest from reference TRBV5-6 and TRBJ2-1 gives the full variable domain: DAGVTQSPTHLIKTRGQQVTLRCSPKSGHDTVSWYQQALGQGPQFIFQYYEEEERQRGNFPDRFSGHQFPNYSSELNVNALLLGDSALYLCASSTGLLGSEQFFGPGTRLTVL.

The V and J genes are TRBV4-1 and TRBJ1-1; 7 positions match TRBD1. There are 14 residues in the CDR3. Per the germline V gene, CDR1 is MGHRA and CDR2 is YSYEKL. Trimming at V came to 2 bases and at J to 8 bases, leaving 8 bases not matched to a gene. The CDR3 DNA is TGCGCCAGCAGCCAATTGACAGGGACAGTGGAAGCTTTCTTT. Protein product: CASSQLTGTVEAFF.

Written as DNA, the CDR3 is TGTGCCAGTAGTTCTCGGGACAGGGGAGGCGAAAAACTGTTTTTT. Encoded protein: CASSSRDRGGEKLFF. This sequence joins TRBV19 and TRBJ1-4; 10 bases agree with TRBD1. Unmatched junction bases numbered 8, after V lost 5 bases and J lost 8 bases. Germline V gene data show CDR1 as LNHDA and CDR2 as SQIVND (reference sequence). There are 15 residues in the CDR3.

This sequence joins TRBV5-1 and TRBJ2-1, with 8 bases matching TRBD2. Per germline, CDR1 SGHRS and CDR2 YFSETQ. There are 15 residues in the CDR3. With 0 bases clipped from V and 3 bases from J, the junction kept 2 bases outside the gene matches. This CDR3 is CASSLGRGGYNEQFF. The DNA for the CDR3 is TGCGCCAGCAGCTTGGGACGGGGGGGCTACAATGAGCAGTTCTTC. The whole variable domain, remainder taken from reference TRBV5-1 and TRBJ2-1, is KAGVTQTPRYLIKTRGQQVTLSCSPISGHRSVSWYQQTPGQGLQFLFEYFSETQRNKGNFPGRFSGRQFSNSRSEMNVSTLELGDSALYLCASSLGRGGYNEQFFGPGTRLTVL.

V and J are TRBV5-4 and TRBJ2-1; the match to TRBD2 covers 8 bases. The CDR3 sequence is 13 residues long. CDR1 and CDR2 (germline): SGHNT, YYREEE (reference sequence). With 7 bases clipped from V and 4 bases from J, the junction kept 4 bases outside the gene matches. DNA for the CDR3: TGTGCCAGCCACCTAGCGGGTTACAATGAGCAGTTCTTC. Residues: CASHLAGYNEQFF.

This clone has just one count. The gene calls are TRBV11-2 and TRBJ2-3; D remains unclear. In germline, CDR1 is SGHAT, CDR2 FQNNGV. CDR3 length: 12 amino acids. V was clipped by 5 bases and J by 5 bases, with 8 bases between them. The CDR3 region has the DNA TGTGCCAGCAGCCTTATCGTAGATACGCAGTATTTT. Translated, it gives CASSLIVDTQYF.

This clone was counted between two and nine times. The chain couples TRBV7-9 to TRBJ2-7; TRBD1 aligns across 10 bases. The CDR3 spans 13 residues. Germline CDR1 SEHNR, CDR2 FQNEAQ (reference sequence). The V and J ends lost 8 bases and 4 bases, in that order; junction bases with no gene match: 5. CDR3 protein: CASDRDRGYEQYF. The CDR3 nucleotides are TGTGCCAGCGACCGGGACAGGGGATACGAGCAGTACTTC.

J is TRBJ2-6 and V is TRBV19, with TRBD1 matching 8 bases. The CDR3 length is 16 residues. Germline V CDR1 and CDR2: LNHDA, SQIVND (reference sequence). V shed 1 base, J shed 2 bases, and the junction held 1 base outside the gene matches. In DNA form, the CDR3 reads TGTGCCAGTAGTATAGTCAGGGGGCCTGGGGCCAACGTCCTGACTTTC. It codes for CASSIVRGPGANVLTF.

The chain couples TRBV4-2 to TRBJ2-1; a possible D gene is TRBD2 (5 bases). Looked up from germline, CDR1 is LGHNA and CDR2 is YNFKEQ. CDR3 length equals 16 residues. V lost 0 bases and J lost 4, with 13 bases in between. The CDR3 DNA reads as TGTGCCAGCAGCCAAGATCAAGCGGCGATTTACAATGAGCAGTTCTTC. This codes for CASSQDQAAIYNEQFF.

The V gene is TRBV6-1, the J gene TRBJ1-5; no definite D call. The V gene lost 7 bases and the J gene lost 5 bases, with 9 bases spanning the gap. The CDR3 length is 12 residues. Germline loops: CDR1 MNHNS, CDR2 SASEGT. CDR3: CASKVDYQPQHF. In DNA, the CDR3 is TGTGCCAGCAAAGTCGACTATCAGCCCCAGCATTTT.

V is TRBV2 and J is TRBJ1-1; D perhaps matches TRBD1 (6 bases). The length of the CDR3 is 13 residues. Germline CDR1 reads SNHLY; CDR2 reads FYNNEI. V was pared by 6 bases and J by 3 bases, with 11 bases between. The CDR3 protein is CASRGQGDTEAFF. For the CDR3, the DNA is TGTGCCAGCAGGGGACAAGGGGACACTGAAGCTTTCTTT.

This clone was seen only once. V and J are TRBV10-2 and TRBJ2-1; TRBD2 is a possible D gene (5 bases). The CDR3 sequence is 15 residues long. The germline V gene encodes CDR1 WSHSY and CDR2 SAAADI. Between the trimmed V and J ends, which lost 3 bases and 0 bases, there was a span of 9 bases. CDR3 sequence reads: CASSDPGISYNEQFF. CDR3 sequence (DNA): TGCGCCAGCAGTGACCCGGGGATCTCCTACAATGAGCAGTTCTTC.

This chain uses TRBV30 with TRBJ2-3, with a weak D call TRBD2 (7 bases). The CDR3 is 14 residues long. Per the germline V gene, CDR1 is GTSNPN and CDR2 is SVGIG (reference sequence). The V end lost 8 bases, the J end lost 1 base, and 16 bases lay between the germline ends. As DNA, the CDR3 is TGTGCCAGCCGGGGGGCGGGACGCACAGATACGCAGTATTTT. Translation: CASRGAGRTDTQYF. Together with reference TRBV30 and TRBJ2-3, the CDR3 gives the full variable domain: SQTIHQWPATLVQPVGSPLSLECTVEGTSNPNLYWYRQAAGRGLQLLFYSVGIGQISSEVPQNLSASRPQDRQFILSSKKLLLSDSGFYLCASRGAGRTDTQYFGPGTRLTVL.

This clone was counted between two and nine times. The chain carries TRBV27 and TRBJ2-1; TRBD2 agrees at 8 bases. This CDR3 has 17 residues. Germline V gives CDR1 MNHEY, CDR2 SMNVEV (reference sequence). J was trimmed by 0 bases and V by 5 bases; bases with no gene match: 9. CDR3 nucleotides: TGTGCCAGCAGTGTTTCCTGGCGGGAGGTCTCCTACAATGAGCAGTTCTTC. It specifies CASSVSWREVSYNEQFF.

The rearrangement joins TRBV29-1 to TRBJ1-1; the D is unclear. The germline gives CDR1 SQVTM, CDR2 ANQGSEA. The CDR3 has 13 amino acids. The germline V and J ends were trimmed by 6 bases and 0 bases, with 11 bases remaining between them. CDR3 DNA: TGCAGCGTCCGGGAGGGAGTGAACACTGAAGCTTTCTTT. Amino acids: CSVREGVNTEAFF.

This clone was counted a few times. This chain links TRBV2 with TRBJ2-1; D unresolved. Germline V CDR1 and CDR2: SNHLY, FYNNEI. The CDR3 has 8 amino acids. V lost 4 bases and J lost 14, with 3 bases in between. Written as DNA, the CDR3 is TGTGCCAGCAGTGGCGAGTTCTTC. It codes for CASSGEFF.

This clone was seen a few times. This chain links TRBV5-6 with TRBJ2-1, with D possibly being TRBD2 (6 bases). This CDR3 contains 14 residues. Germline V gene lookup returns CDR1 SGHDT and CDR2 YYEEEE. V lost 3 bases to trimming and J lost 0 bases, with 7 bases between them. In nucleotides, the CDR3 is TGTGCCAGCAGCTGGACTATCTCCTACAATGAGCAGTTCTTC. Translation gives CASSWTISYNEQFF.

This clone has a handful of counts. The chain is built from TRBV7-9 and TRBJ1-3, with unresolved D. Trimming cost V 5 bases and J 0 bases, with 8 bases left between them. This CDR3 comprises 14 residues. Germline V gene data show CDR1 as SEHNR and CDR2 as FQNEAQ (reference sequence). CDR3 amino acids: CASSAGSSGNTIYF. The CDR3, as DNA: TGTGCCAGCAGCGCCGGGAGCTCTGGAAACACCATATATTTT.

The V and J genes are TRBV9 and TRBJ2-5; D is ambiguous. Looked up from germline, CDR1 is SGDLS and CDR2 is YYNGEE. The CDR3 contains 14 residues. Trimming stripped 0 bases from V and 1 base from J, with 7 bases between. The CDR3 coding sequence is TGTGCCAGCAGCGTAGGGCACAGCCAAGAGACCCAGTACTTC. Protein product: CASSVGHSQETQYF.

This clone occurred a few times. V gene TRBV6-4 combines with J gene TRBJ2-1; 9 positions agree with TRBD1. There are 14 residues in the CDR3. Trimming removed 4 bases from V and 7 bases from J; junction bases left unmatched: 5. In germline, CDR1 is MRHNA, CDR2 SNTAGT. Here the CDR3 DNA reads TGTGCCAGCAGTGGGGGACAGGGTCGGAATGAGCAGTTCTTC. It specifies CASSGGQGRNEQFF.

V and J are TRBV2 and TRBJ2-7; D is unclear. Germline V lookup: CDR1 SNHLY, CDR2 FYNNEI. V was cut by 8 bases and J by 0 bases, with 11 bases left in between. This CDR3 contains 13 residues. CDR3 sequence (DNA): TGTGCCAGCCGTTCCCCGAGCTCCTACGAGCAGTACTTC. Amino acid sequence: CASRSPSSYEQYF.

The chain is built from TRBV10-1 and TRBJ2-1; 7 bases agree with TRBD2. The CDR3 sequence is 13 residues long. The V segment lost 8 bases and the J segment 2 bases; nucleotides outside the gene matches: 3. The germline gives CDR1 WNHNN, CDR2 SYGVQD (reference sequence). CDR3: CASAAGAYNEQFF. The DNA for the CDR3 is TGCGCCAGCGCCGCGGGGGCCTACAATGAGCAGTTCTTC.

This clone was seen a few times. The chain joins TRBV6-5 to TRBJ2-2; D is possibly TRBD2 (6 bases). Germline V CDR1 and CDR2: MNHEY, SVGAGI. V shed 0 bases and J shed 4 bases, with 12 bases lying between them. This CDR3 comprises 16 residues. The CDR3 bases are TGTGCCAGCAGTTACTCGTATGGAGGGAGCACCGGGGAGCTGTTTTTT. Translation gives CASSYSYGGSTGELFF.

The chain recombines TRBV11-3 with TRBJ2-5, with D possibly TRBD1 on 5 matching bases. This CDR3 is 12 amino acids long. The V gene's germline CDR1 is SGHNT and CDR2 YENEEA. Trimming stripped 5 bases from V and 4 bases from J, with 8 bases between. In nucleotides, the CDR3 is TGTGCCAGCAGCCGAACAGGAGAGACCCAGTACTTC. It specifies CASSRTGETQYF. Supplemented by reference TRBV11-3 and TRBJ2-5, the full variable domain reads EAGVVQSPRYKIIEKKQPVAFWCNPISGHNTLYWYLQNLGQGPELLIRYENEEAVDDSQLPKDRFSAERLKGVDSTLKIQPAELGDSAVYLCASSRTGETQYFGPGTRLLVL.